This entry describes one T cell receptor beta chain. This entry belongs to a study of T cell responses to AZD1222 COVID-19 vaccine. The CDR3 is made up of 13 amino acids. V was cut by 5 bases and J by 4 bases, with 11 bases left in between. Germline CDR1 is SGHTA and CDR2 is FQGNSA. The table came from immunoSEQ multiplex PCR; TCRdb's copy has only in-frame clones and leaves some out. This table holds 130,000 to 150,000 clones, approximately 91% found once. Analysis merged second doses at about 4 or about 12 weeks. This receptor was obtained from an adult who received the AZD1222 COVID-19 vaccine. The J gene is TRBJ1-2, the V gene TRBV7-2; TRBD1 might be the D (6 bases). Source: peripheral blood, taken 28 days after the second AZD1222 dose. The CDR3 DNA follows: TGTGCCAGCAGCGCCCAGGGGATCTATGGCTACACCTTC. Protein product: CASSAQGIYGYTF.